This passage covers 17 T cell receptor beta chains from one sample sequenced in a study of cytomegalovirus exposure and HLA in healthy donors. The PCR had 60 Vbeta and 13 Jbeta primers. Measured with immunoSEQ multiplex PCR; TCRdb has only the in-frame clones, and not every one. This table has around 150,000 clones, approximately 90% appearing once. The sequenced sample was PBMCs. Every receptor here comes from a woman aged 30 to 39 in good health and CMV-seronegative.

This chain uses TRBV7-3 with TRBJ2-1; a possible D gene is TRBD2 (5 bases). Germline CDR1 is SGHTA and CDR2 is FQGTGA. This CDR3 is built from 15 residues. Deletions cut 4 bases from V and 0 bases from J, with 10 bases between. CDR3 residues: CASSSRAASYNEQFF. The CDR3 DNA is TGTGCCAGCAGCTCCCGAGCGGCCTCCTACAATGAGCAGTTCTTC.

The chain links TRBV7-9 to TRBJ2-2, with D maybe TRBD2 (5 bases). The ends were cut back, 7 bases at V and 1 base at J, with 10 bases in the middle. The germline gives CDR1 SEHNR, CDR2 FQNEAQ (reference sequence). The CDR3 runs 14 residues. For the CDR3, the DNA is TGTGCCAGCATCCGACTAAAGAACACCGGGGAGCTGTTTTTT. Translation: CASIRLKNTGELFF. The whole variable domain, filled in from reference TRBV7-9 and TRBJ2-2, reads DTGVSQNPRHKITKRGQNVTFRCDPISEHNRLYWYRQTLGQGPEFLTYFQNEAQLEKSRLLSDRFSAERPKGSFSTLEIQRTEQGDSAMYLCASIRLKNTGELFFGEGSRLTVL.

The chain uses TRBV29-1 and TRBJ2-1; 8 nucleotides line up with TRBD2. The junction had 5 bases not matched to a gene; V was cut back by 5 bases and J by 14 bases. The CDR3 length is 10 residues. Looked up from germline, CDR1 is SQVTM and CDR2 is ANQGSEA. CDR3: CSVPGTREFF. The CDR3 DNA sequence: TGCAGCGTTCCCGGGACTAGAGAGTTCTTC.

This clone was counted a single time. The chain links TRBV19 to TRBJ1-2, with 8 positions matching TRBD1. J was trimmed by 2 bases and V by 6 bases; bases with no gene match: 14. Germline values: CDR1 LNHDA, CDR2 SQIVND (reference sequence). The CDR3 has 17 amino acids. Here the CDR3 reads CASRGMDRVMRNYGYTF. The CDR3 DNA is TGTGCCAGTAGGGGAATGGACAGGGTAATGAGGAACTATGGCTACACCTTC.

This rearrangement joins TRBV5-1 to TRBJ2-6; the D is unclear. CDR3 size: 22 residues. Trimming left V 4 bases short and J 0 bases short, with 29 bases between. Germline V gene lookup returns CDR1 SGHRS and CDR2 YFSETQ. The CDR3 DNA follows: TGCGCCAGCAGCGCAACTGACTTCTCCCAACGCCCTTATGGCTCTGGGGCCAACGTCCTGACTTTC. Translating it yields CASSATDFSQRPYGSGANVLTF.

The V and J genes are TRBV6-1 and TRBJ1-4, with D perhaps matching TRBD1 (6 bases). There are 13 residues in the CDR3. Germline-derived CDR1 and CDR2 are MNHNS and SASEGT. Trimming cost V 3 bases and J 15 bases, with 17 bases left between them. The CDR3 region is CASSEGARKVLFF. In nucleotides, the CDR3 is TGTGCCAGCAGTGAGGGGGCGCGTAAAGTATTGTTTTTT.

This chain links TRBV6-1 with TRBJ2-1, with 11 bases fitting TRBD1. V lost 4 bases to trimming and J lost 12 bases; unmatched junction nucleotides: 11. Germline V lookup: CDR1 MNHNS, CDR2 SASEGT. This CDR3 comprises 15 residues. The CDR3 region has the DNA TGTGCCAGCAGTGCGGGGACAGGGGGAGGACAATGGCAGTTCTTC. It specifies CASSAGTGGGQWQFF.

The rearrangement joins TRBV30 to TRBJ1-2; D is unclear. The CDR3 length is 11 residues. The V end was cut by 3 bases, the J end by 2 bases, with 4 bases between. Germline V gene lookup returns CDR1 GTSNPN and CDR2 SVGIG (reference sequence). CDR3 residues: CAWSINYGYTF. In DNA form, the CDR3 reads TGTGCCTGGAGCATCAACTATGGCTACACCTTC.

This clone was detected only once. The chain joins TRBV7-9 to TRBJ2-1; D not certain. The CDR3 length is 16 residues. Trimming removed 4 bases from V and 2 bases from J, with 15 bases in between. The V gene's germline CDR1 is SEHNR and CDR2 FQNEAQ (reference sequence). CDR3 sequence reads: CASSSLLGGPYNEQFF. The CDR3 DNA reads as TGTGCCAGCAGCTCCCTCCTCGGCGGCCCCTACAATGAGCAGTTCTTC.

The rearrangement joins TRBV7-2 to TRBJ2-7; 9 nucleotides match TRBD1. The CDR3 is 15 amino acids. The V segment lost 2 bases and the J segment 4 bases; nucleotides outside the gene matches: 6. In germline, CDR1 is SGHTA, CDR2 FQGNSA. CDR3 sequence (DNA): TGTGCCAGCAGCTTATCCTGGGACAGGGTGTACGAGCAGTACTTC. Its protein product is CASSLSWDRVYEQYF.

The CDR3 is CASSVVAGGGEQYF. For the CDR3, the DNA is TGTGCCAGCAGTGTTGTGGCGGGAGGTGGCGAGCAGTACTTC. The rearrangement joins TRBV2 to TRBJ2-5; TRBD2 matches 8 bases. The closer fit of TRBJ2-7 to the DNA end suggests the J call may be wrong. The CDR3 sequence is 14 residues long. In germline, CDR1 is SNHLY, CDR2 FYNNEI.

DNA of the CDR3: TGTGCCAGCAGCCCCCGCGCGGGAAACACCATATATTTT. It yields the protein CASSPRAGNTIYF. The chain uses TRBV7-3 and TRBJ1-3, with unresolved D. CDR1 and CDR2 (germline): SGHTA, FQGTGA. V was trimmed by 5 bases and J by 4 bases, leaving 9 bases between them. The CDR3 is 13 amino acids.

The gene calls are TRBV18 and TRBJ2-3; 7 nucleotides agree with TRBD1. The trim removed 4 bases at V and 4 bases at J, leaving 5 bases unmatched. This CDR3 is built from 14 residues. Germline CDR1 and CDR2: KGHSH and LQKENI. CDR3 residues: CASSRQGWPDTQYF. CDR3 DNA: TGTGCCAGCTCACGACAGGGTTGGCCAGATACGCAGTATTTT.

The rearrangement uses TRBV28 and TRBJ2-6; the D is unclear. The CDR3 runs to 15 residues. The V gene's germline CDR1 is MDHEN and CDR2 SYDVKM. V was cut by 2 bases and J by 0 bases, with 5 bases left in between. CDR3 amino acids: CASSLAASGANVLTF. The CDR3 coding sequence is TGTGCCAGCAGTTTAGCGGCCTCTGGGGCCAACGTCCTGACTTTC.

The chain employs TRBV29-1 and TRBJ1-6, with TRBD1 matching 9 bases. The CDR3 consists of 19 residues. V shed 8 bases and J 0 bases; nucleotides not matched to a gene: 17. Germline CDR1 SQVTM, CDR2 ANQGSEA. In DNA, the CDR3 is TGCAGCCTCCTGAGGGACAGGGTGGTCCCAAGCTCCTATAATTCACCCCTCCACTTT. This gives the protein CSLLRDRVVPSSYNSPLHF.

The chain is built from TRBV9 and TRBJ2-3, with TRBD2 matching over 8 bases. Germline assignment: CDR1 SGDLS and CDR2 YYNGEE. The CDR3 contains 19 residues. V trimming: 2 bases; J trimming: 0 bases; junction bases outside the gene matches: 14. The CDR3 loop is CASSVSTSAPRSSTDTQYF. The CDR3 DNA reads as TGTGCCAGCAGCGTGTCGACTAGCGCCCCGCGTTCTAGCACAGATACGCAGTATTTT.

This clone was found a few times. The gene calls are TRBV5-6 and TRBJ2-7, with 8 positions matching TRBD1. Germline V CDR1 and CDR2: SGHDT, YYEEEE. The length of the CDR3 is 15 residues. V trimming: 4 bases; J trimming: 8 bases; junction bases outside the gene matches: 14. CDR3 sequence reads: CASSRPRTGYEQQYF. CDR3 sequence (DNA): TGTGCCAGCAGCCGGCCGAGGACAGGGTACGAACAGCAGTACTTC.